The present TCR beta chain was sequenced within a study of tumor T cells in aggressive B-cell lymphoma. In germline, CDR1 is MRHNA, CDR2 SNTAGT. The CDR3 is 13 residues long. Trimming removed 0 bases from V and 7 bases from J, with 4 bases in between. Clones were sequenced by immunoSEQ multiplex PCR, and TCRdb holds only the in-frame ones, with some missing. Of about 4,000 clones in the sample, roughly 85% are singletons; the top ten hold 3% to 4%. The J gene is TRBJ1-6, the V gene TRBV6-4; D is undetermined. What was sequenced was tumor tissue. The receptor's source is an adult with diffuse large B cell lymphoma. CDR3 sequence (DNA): TGTGCCAGCAGTGACTCGACAAATTCACCCCTCCACTTT. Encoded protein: CASSDSTNSPLHF.